The clone carrying this T cell receptor (beta chain) was found a few times. The antigen is unknown. The data were taken from a study of cytomegalovirus exposure and HLA in healthy donors. PCR involved 60 Vbeta and 13 Jbeta primers. The data were produced by immunoSEQ multiplex PCR, yet TCRdb's version contains in-frame clones alone and is incomplete. The sample holds 150,000 to 160,000 clones, around 80% seen once. V lost 0 bases to trimming and J lost 4 bases, with 7 bases between them. Germline-derived CDR1 and CDR2 are SGDLS and YYNGEE. The CDR3 consists of 14 residues. Findings of the study overall: Later work associated roughly 17,000 TCR beta sequences with HLA alleles at 0.05 false discovery rate. 87-base-pair reads could not separate some V segments, including TRBV6-2 and TRBV6-3. Apparent HLA restriction characterized most CMV-associated TCR beta chains in a later analysis.

Sequencing input: PBMCs. This TCR was sampled from a woman in her thirties or forties in good health and CMV-seropositive. This rearrangement joins TRBV9 to TRBJ2-2; D unclear. The CDR3 bases are TGTGCCAGCAGCGTAGCCCTAACCACCGGGGAGCTGTTTTTT. Protein sequence: CASSVALTTGELFF. Looking up the rest from reference TRBV9 and TRBJ2-2 gives the full variable domain: DSGVTQTPKHLITATGQRVTLRCSPRSGDLSVYWYQQSLDQGLQFLIQYYNGEERAKGNILERFSAQQFPDLHSELNLSSLELGDSALYFCASSVALTTGELFFGEGSRLTVL.